The 13 T cell receptor beta chains below were found in one sample sequenced in a study of blood T cell repertoires in COVID-19. The method was immunoSEQ multiplex PCR; TCRdb's version includes in-frame clones alone and lacks a portion of them. The repertoire has approximately 260,000 clones, 88% of them found once; the top ten carry 2% to 2.5%. Input material: peripheral blood. The source is a woman between 40 and 50 years old who had recovered from COVID-19.

The rearrangement joins TRBV9 to TRBJ1-2; 9 bases map to TRBD1. V was clipped by 0 bases and J by 6 bases; unmatched bases: 9. CDR3 length: 16 amino acids. Germline CDR1 and CDR2: SGDLS and YYNGEE. CDR3 nucleotide sequence: TGTGCCAGCAGCGTAGCCGGCGGGACAGGGCTAGATGGCTACACCTTC. Residues: CASSVAGGTGLDGYTF.

The chain has TRBV7-8 and TRBJ2-3; 11 positions agree with TRBD2. V lost 5 bases, J lost 8 bases, and 6 bases stayed unmatched. Germline V CDR1 and CDR2: SGHVS, FQNEAQ. CDR3 length: 14 residues. CDR3 in DNA: TGTGCCAGCAGCACTGGACTAGCGGGCGGTACGCAGTATTTT. This encodes CASSTGLAGGTQYF.

The CDR3 loop reads CASSYSQGLQPQHF. The CDR3 bases are TGTGCCAGCAGTTACTCGCAGGGGCTTCAGCCCCAGCATTTT. This chain joins TRBV6-5 and TRBJ1-5; TRBD1 is a possible D gene (6 bases). The V and J ends lost 0 bases and 6 bases respectively, with 9 bases between them. Per the germline V gene, CDR1 is MNHEY and CDR2 is SVGAGI. This CDR3 has 14 amino acids.

The CDR3 loop reads CASSVSGRFAYNEQFF. DNA for the CDR3: TGTGCCAGCAGCGTTAGCGGGAGGTTTGCCTACAATGAGCAGTTCTTC. The chain is built from TRBV7-2 and TRBJ2-1, with 10 bases fitting TRBD2. CDR3 length equals 16 residues. CDR1 is SGHTA, CDR2 FQGNSA, per germline. Trimming took 5 bases from V and 2 from J; bases not matched to a gene: 6.

This chain joins TRBV11-2 and TRBJ2-1; TRBD1 aligns across 10 bases. The CDR3 is 15 residues long. Germline V gives CDR1 SGHAT, CDR2 FQNNGV. Trimming took 7 bases from V and 3 from J; bases not matched to a gene: 6. CDR3 DNA sequence: TGTGCCAGCAACCCCGGGACAGGGGTCTACAATGAGCAGTTCTTC. Translation gives CASNPGTGVYNEQFF.

The gene calls are TRBV7-2 and TRBJ1-2; 7 bases fit TRBD1. The CDR3 has 17 residues. V shed 2 bases and J 4 bases; nucleotides not matched to a gene: 13. The germline gives CDR1 SGHTA, CDR2 FQGNSA. CDR3 bases: TGTGCCAGCAGCTTAATAGAGTCGGCCAGGGGGATCTATGGCTACACCTTC. This translates into CASSLIESARGIYGYTF.

Written as DNA, the CDR3 is TGTGCCAGCAGCTTGAGTTCTAGCGGGAGACGAGATACGCAGTATTTT. Its protein is CASSLSSSGRRDTQYF. This sequence joins TRBV5-6 and TRBJ2-3; the match to TRBD2 covers 10 bases. The CDR3 is 16 amino acids. Germline CDR1 and CDR2: SGHDT and YYEEEE. J gave up 5 bases and V 1 base, and 7 bases lay outside the gene matches.

This rearrangement joins TRBV7-2 to TRBJ2-5; 8 bases match TRBD1. The germline CDR1 and CDR2 sequences are SGHTA and FQGNSA. The CDR3 consists of 15 residues. Germline trimming cut 5 bases from V and 5 bases from J; bases unmatched to any gene: 10. CDR3 bases: TGTGCCAGCAGCCCCAGGGCAGGGGGCTGGGAGACCCAGTACTTC. It specifies CASSPRAGGWETQYF.

V gene TRBV27 combines with J gene TRBJ1-2; no reliable D call. V was shortened by 4 bases and J by 8 bases, with 14 bases between the two germline ends. The germline V gene has CDR1 MNHEY and CDR2 SMNVEV (reference sequence). The CDR3 runs to 13 residues. Here the CDR3 DNA reads TGTGCCAGCAGTTCCCGGACGGGGAACGGCTACACCTTC. This sequence encodes CASSSRTGNGYTF.

This chain uses TRBV28 with TRBJ2-1; TRBD1 aligns across 7 bases. J gave up 8 bases and V 6 bases, and 7 bases lay outside the gene matches. The CDR3 extends over 13 amino acids. Germline V gene sequence: CDR1 MDHEN, CDR2 SYDVKM. The CDR3: CASRPTGVDEQFF. In DNA, the CDR3 is TGTGCCAGCAGACCCACAGGGGTCGATGAGCAGTTCTTC.

This clone was seen once. The chain employs TRBV4-2 and TRBJ2-1; D not certain. Trimming pared 6 bases from V and 9 bases from J, leaving 12 bases between. Germline loops: CDR1 LGHNA, CDR2 YNFKEQ. The CDR3 sequence is 12 residues long. The CDR3 nucleotides are TGTGCCAGCAGTCCAGTTGGGCGTGAGCAGTTCTTC. Translation: CASSPVGREQFF.

The V and J genes are TRBV5-1 and TRBJ2-7, with D possibly being TRBD2 (5 bases). This CDR3 has 14 amino acids. Germline lookup yields CDR1 SGHRS and CDR2 YFSETQ. V was trimmed by 0 bases and J by 5 bases, leaving 12 bases between them. This chain's CDR3 is CASSLAGSDDEQYF. CDR3 DNA sequence: TGCGCCAGCAGCTTGGCAGGTAGCGACGACGAGCAGTACTTC.

V is TRBV5-4 and J is TRBJ2-7, with D maybe TRBD1 (6 bases). The germline gives CDR1 SGHNT, CDR2 YYREEE (reference sequence). The CDR3 covers 14 residues. Trimming removed 0 bases from V and 6 bases from J, with 13 bases in between. Here the CDR3 reads CASSLDRTVGEQYF. The DNA of the CDR3 is TGTGCCAGCAGCTTGGATAGGACAGTTGGCGAGCAGTACTTC.